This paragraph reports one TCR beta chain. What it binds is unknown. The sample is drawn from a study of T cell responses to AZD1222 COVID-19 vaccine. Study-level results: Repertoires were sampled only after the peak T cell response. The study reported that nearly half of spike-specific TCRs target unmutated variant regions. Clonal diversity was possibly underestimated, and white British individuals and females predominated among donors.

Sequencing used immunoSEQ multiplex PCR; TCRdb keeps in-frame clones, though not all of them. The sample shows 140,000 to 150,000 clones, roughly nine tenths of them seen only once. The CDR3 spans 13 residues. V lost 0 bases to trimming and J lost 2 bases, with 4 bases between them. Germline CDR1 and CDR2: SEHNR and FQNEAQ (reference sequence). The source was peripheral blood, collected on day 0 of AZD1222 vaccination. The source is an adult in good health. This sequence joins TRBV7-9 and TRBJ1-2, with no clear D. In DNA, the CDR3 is TGTGCCAGCAGCTTAGCGGACAACTATGGCTACACCTTC. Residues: CASSLADNYGYTF.